A single T cell receptor (beta chain) is shown here with its context. Described treatment: roughly 19 received Ad26.COV2.S at low or high dose, single or two shots; 5 received placebo; per-sample allocation not given. The samples were gathered on day 63 after the first injection of vaccine or placebo. Clones were sequenced by immunoSEQ multiplex PCR, and TCRdb holds only the in-frame ones, with some missing. The sample gives roughly 460,000 clones, 80% to 90% of which show up once; over 1.5% is in the top ten. These data originate in a study of Ad26.COV2.S vaccination and SARS-CoV-2 variants. The CDR3 has 13 residues. Looked up from germline, CDR1 is SGHVS and CDR2 is FQNEAQ. V shed 1 base and J shed 4 bases, with 7 bases lying between them.

This sequence originates from a person between 18 and 60 years old who received the Ad26.COV2.S COVID-19 vaccine or a placebo. The input for sequencing was peripheral blood, taken in a trial of Ad26.COV2.S vaccine versus placebo. The rearrangement joins TRBV7-8 to TRBJ2-5; no reliable D call. The CDR3 loop reads CASSLVDPETQYF. The CDR3 DNA is TGTGCCAGCAGCTTAGTGGACCCAGAGACCCAGTACTTC.